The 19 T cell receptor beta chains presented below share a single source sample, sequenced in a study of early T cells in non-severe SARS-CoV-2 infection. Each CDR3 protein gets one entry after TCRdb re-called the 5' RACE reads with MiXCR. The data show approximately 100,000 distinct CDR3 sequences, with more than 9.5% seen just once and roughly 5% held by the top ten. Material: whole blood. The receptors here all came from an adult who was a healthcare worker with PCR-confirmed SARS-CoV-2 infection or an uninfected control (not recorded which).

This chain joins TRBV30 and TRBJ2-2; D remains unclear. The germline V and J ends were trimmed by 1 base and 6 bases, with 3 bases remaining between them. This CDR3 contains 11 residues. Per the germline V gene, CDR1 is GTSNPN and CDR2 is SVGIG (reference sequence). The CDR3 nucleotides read TGTGCCTGGAGTGGTCCCGGGGAGCTGTTTTTT. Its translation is CAWSGPGELFF. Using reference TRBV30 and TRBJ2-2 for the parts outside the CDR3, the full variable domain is SQTIHQWPATLVQPVGSPLSLECTVEGTSNPNLYWYRQAAGRGLQLLFYSVGIGQISSEVPQNLSASRPQDRQFILSSKKLLLSDSGFYLCAWSGPGELFFGEGSRLTVL.

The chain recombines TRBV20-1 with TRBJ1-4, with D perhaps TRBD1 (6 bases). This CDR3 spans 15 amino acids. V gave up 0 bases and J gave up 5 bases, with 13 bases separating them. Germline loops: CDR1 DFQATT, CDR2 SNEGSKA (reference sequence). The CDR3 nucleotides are TGCAGTGCTAGAGATAGAGGACAGTCGAATGAAAAACTGTTTTTT. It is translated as CSARDRGQSNEKLFF.

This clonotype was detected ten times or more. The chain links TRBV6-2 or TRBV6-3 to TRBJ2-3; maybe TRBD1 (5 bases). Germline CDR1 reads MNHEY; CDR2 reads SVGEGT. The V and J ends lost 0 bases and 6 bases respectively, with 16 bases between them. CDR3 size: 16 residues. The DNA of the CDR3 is TGTGCCAGCAGTTACTCCAGGGTTGTTACTTCGGATACGCAGTATTTT. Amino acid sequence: CASSYSRVVTSDTQYF.

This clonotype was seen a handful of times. The CDR3 coding sequence is TGTGCCAGCAGCCAGGAGCCGGGACGGGGGAACACTGAAGCTTTCTTT. Translation gives CASSQEPGRGNTEAFF. The chain is built from TRBV3-1 and TRBJ1-1; tentative D call: TRBD1 (5 bases). Germline assignment: CDR1 LGHDT and CDR2 YNNKEL (reference sequence). This CDR3 region has 16 residues. Trimming pared 3 bases from V and 1 base from J, leaving 15 bases between.

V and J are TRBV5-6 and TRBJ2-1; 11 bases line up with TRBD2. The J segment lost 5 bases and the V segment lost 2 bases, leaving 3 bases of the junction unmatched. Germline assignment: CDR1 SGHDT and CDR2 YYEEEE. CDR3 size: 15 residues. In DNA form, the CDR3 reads TGTGCCAGCAGCTTTAGCGGGGGGGCGAACAATGAGCAGTTCTTC. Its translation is CASSFSGGANNEQFF. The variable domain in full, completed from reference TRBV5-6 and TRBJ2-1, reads DAGVTQSPTHLIKTRGQQVTLRCSPKSGHDTVSWYQQALGQGPQFIFQYYEEEERQRGNFPDRFSGHQFPNYSSELNVNALLLGDSALYLCASSFSGGANNEQFFGPGTRLTVL.

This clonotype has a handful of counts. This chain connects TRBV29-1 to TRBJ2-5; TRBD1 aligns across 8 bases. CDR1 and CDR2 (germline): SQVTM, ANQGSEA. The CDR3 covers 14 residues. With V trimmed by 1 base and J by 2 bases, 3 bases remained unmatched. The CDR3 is CSVEVRGRQETQYF. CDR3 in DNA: TGCAGCGTTGAAGTCAGGGGGCGGCAAGAGACCCAGTACTTC.

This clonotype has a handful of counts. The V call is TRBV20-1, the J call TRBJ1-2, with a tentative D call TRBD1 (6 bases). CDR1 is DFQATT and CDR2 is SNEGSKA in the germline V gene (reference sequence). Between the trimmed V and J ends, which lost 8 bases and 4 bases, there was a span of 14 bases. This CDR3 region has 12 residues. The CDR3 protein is CSTRGGRYGYTF. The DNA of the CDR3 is TGCAGTACCCGAGGGGGACGCTATGGCTACACCTTC.

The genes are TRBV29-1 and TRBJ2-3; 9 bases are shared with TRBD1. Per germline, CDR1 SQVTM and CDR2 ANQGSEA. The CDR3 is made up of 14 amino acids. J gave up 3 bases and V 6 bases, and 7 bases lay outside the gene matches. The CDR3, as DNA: TGCAGCGTGGAGACAGGGGGTGGGACAGATACGCAGTATTTT. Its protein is CSVETGGGTDTQYF.

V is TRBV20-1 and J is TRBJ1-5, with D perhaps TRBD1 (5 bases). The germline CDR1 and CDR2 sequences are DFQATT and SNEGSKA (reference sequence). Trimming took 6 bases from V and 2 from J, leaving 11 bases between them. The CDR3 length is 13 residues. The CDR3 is CSAPARGNQPQHF. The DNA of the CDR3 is TGCAGTGCCCCGGCCAGGGGCAATCAGCCCCAGCATTTT.

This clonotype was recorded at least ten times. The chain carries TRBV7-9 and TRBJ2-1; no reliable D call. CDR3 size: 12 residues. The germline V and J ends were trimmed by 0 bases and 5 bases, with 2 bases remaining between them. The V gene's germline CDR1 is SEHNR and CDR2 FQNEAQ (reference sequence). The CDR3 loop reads CASSLADNEQFF. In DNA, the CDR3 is TGTGCCAGCAGCTTAGCGGACAATGAGCAGTTCTTC.

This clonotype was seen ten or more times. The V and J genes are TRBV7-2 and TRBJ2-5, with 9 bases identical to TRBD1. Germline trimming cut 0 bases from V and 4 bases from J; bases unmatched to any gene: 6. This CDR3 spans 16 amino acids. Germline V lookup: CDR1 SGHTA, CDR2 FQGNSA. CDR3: CASSLAGQGVSETQYF. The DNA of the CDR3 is TGTGCCAGCAGCTTAGCGGGACAGGGTGTATCAGAGACCCAGTACTTC.

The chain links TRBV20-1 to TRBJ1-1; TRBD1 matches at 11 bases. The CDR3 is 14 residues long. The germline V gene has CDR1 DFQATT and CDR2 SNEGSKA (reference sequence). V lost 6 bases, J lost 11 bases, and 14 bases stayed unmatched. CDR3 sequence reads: CSAHHRTGGSGAFF. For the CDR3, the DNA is TGCAGTGCCCACCATAGGACAGGGGGCTCTGGGGCTTTCTTT.

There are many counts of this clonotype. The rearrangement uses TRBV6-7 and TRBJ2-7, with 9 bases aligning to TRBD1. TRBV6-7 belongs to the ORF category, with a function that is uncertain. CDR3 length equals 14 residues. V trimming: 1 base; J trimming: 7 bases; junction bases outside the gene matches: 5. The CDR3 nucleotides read TGTGCCAGCAGTTACTGGGGGACAGGGTCGGAGCAGTACTTC. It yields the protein CASSYWGTGSEQYF.

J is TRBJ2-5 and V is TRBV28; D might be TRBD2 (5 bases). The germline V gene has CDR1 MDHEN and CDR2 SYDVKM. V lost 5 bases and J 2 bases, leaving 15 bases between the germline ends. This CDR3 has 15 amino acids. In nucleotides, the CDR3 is TGTGCCAGCAGTCCCTCCCTGGCGGGTCAAGAGACCCAGTACTTC. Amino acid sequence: CASSPSLAGQETQYF.

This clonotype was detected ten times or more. Here the CDR3 reads CAKNRGRDTGELFF. The CDR3 DNA is TGTGCCAAGAACCGGGGCCGGGACACCGGGGAGCTGTTTTTT. The rearrangement links TRBV5-5 to TRBJ2-2; either TRBD1 or TRBD2 may supply D (5 bases each). Germline lookup yields CDR1 SGHKS and CDR2 YYEKEE (reference sequence). This CDR3 is built from 14 residues. Trimming shortened V by 9 bases and J by 3 bases, and 15 bases separated the two germline ends.

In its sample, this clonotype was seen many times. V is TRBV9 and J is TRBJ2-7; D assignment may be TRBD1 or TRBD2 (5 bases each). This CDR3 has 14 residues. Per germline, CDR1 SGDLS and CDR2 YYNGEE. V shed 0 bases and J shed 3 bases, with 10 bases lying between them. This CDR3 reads CASSVGDGLYEQYF. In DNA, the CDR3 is TGTGCCAGCAGCGTAGGGGACGGACTCTACGAGCAGTACTTC.

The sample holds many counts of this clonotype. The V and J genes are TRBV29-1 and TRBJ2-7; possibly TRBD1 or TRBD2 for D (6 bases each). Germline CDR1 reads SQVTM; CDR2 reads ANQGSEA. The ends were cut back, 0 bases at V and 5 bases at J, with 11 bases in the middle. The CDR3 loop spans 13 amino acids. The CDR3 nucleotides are TGCAGCGTTGAAGAGGGGGGCCGTAACGAGCAGTACTTC. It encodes CSVEEGGRNEQYF.

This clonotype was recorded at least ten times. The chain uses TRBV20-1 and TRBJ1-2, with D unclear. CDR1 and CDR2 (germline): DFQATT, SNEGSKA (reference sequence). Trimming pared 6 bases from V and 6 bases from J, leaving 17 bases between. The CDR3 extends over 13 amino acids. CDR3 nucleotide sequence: TGCAGTGCAGTACACCCAACGAGTGATGGCTACACCTTC. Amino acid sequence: CSAVHPTSDGYTF.

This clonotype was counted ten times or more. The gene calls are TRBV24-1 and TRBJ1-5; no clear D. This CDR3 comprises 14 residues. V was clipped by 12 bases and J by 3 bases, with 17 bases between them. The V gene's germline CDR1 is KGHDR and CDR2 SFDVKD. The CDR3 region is CAALRWQNNQPQHF. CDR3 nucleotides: TGTGCCGCCCTCCGGTGGCAGAACAATCAGCCCCAGCATTTT.